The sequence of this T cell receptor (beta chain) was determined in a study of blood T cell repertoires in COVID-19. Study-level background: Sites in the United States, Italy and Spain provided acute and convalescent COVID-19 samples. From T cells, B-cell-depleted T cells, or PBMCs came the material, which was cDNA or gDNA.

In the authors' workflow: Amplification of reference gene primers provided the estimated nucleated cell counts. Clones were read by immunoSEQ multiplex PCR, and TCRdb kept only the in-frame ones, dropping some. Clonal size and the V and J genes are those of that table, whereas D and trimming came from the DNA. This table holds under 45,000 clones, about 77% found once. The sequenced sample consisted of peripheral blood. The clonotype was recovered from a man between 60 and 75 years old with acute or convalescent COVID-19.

The CDR3 nucleotides are TGTGCCAGCAGTTACGCCACAGGGAACACTGAAGCTTTCTTT. This gives the protein CASSYATGNTEAFF. This chain connects TRBV6-5 to TRBJ1-1; D may be TRBD1 (5 bases). CDR1 is MNHEY and CDR2 is SVGAGI in the germline V gene. Trimming removed 2 bases at V and 1 base at J, with 8 bases between. The CDR3 loop spans 14 amino acids.